The 8 T cell receptor beta chains given below trace back to one sample, sequenced in a study of metastatic and nonmetastatic thyroid tumors. TCRdb re-called the PCR reads via MiXCR. The table shows about 34,000 clones, with about a sixth occurring only once. All patients were treatment-naive before thyroid surgery. Sequencing input: blood. The receptors come from a female donor with papillary thyroid cancer or a benign thyroid nodule (not recorded which). Some clones in this sample may be carry-over from other donors' samples.

In its sample, this clone was seen many times. The V gene is TRBV3-1, the J gene TRBJ2-7; the match to TRBD1 covers 7 bases. The CDR3 has 13 residues. The germline V gene encodes CDR1 LGHDT and CDR2 YNNKEL (reference sequence). V shed 3 bases, J shed 4 bases, and the junction held 3 bases outside the gene matches. The DNA for the CDR3 is TGTGCCAGCAGCCACAGGGGGTGGTACGAGCAGTACTTC. Its protein is CASSHRGWYEQYF.

This clone was seen more than once but under ten times. This may be a read error: a much more frequent sequence differs by one nucleotide. In the same sample, other DNA sequences code for this CDR3. The chain combines TRBV6-1 with TRBJ2-7, with a weak D call TRBD1 (5 bases). The ends were cut back, 4 bases at V and 10 bases at J, with 26 bases in the middle. The CDR3 contains 16 residues. Germline lookup yields CDR1 MNHNS and CDR2 SASEGT. The CDR3 nucleotides are TGTGCCAGCAGTGTCGCCGGTACAGGCTTTTCTCAGGAACAGTACTTC. This encodes CASSVAGTGFSQEQYF.

This clone was counted ten times or more. The genes are TRBV5-1 and TRBJ1-2, with D uncertain. Germline CDR1 SGHRS, CDR2 YFSETQ. V lost 1 base and J lost 4, with 5 bases in between. There are 12 residues in the CDR3. This CDR3 reads CASSLYRYGYTF. CDR3 DNA: TGCGCCAGCAGCTTGTACCGCTATGGCTACACCTTC. The full variable domain, rest sourced from reference TRBV5-1 and TRBJ1-2, is KAGVTQTPRYLIKTRGQQVTLSCSPISGHRSVSWYQQTPGQGLQFLFEYFSETQRNKGNFPGRFSGRQFSNSRSEMNVSTLELGDSALYLCASSLYRYGYTFGSGTRLTVV.

This clone was found many times. V and J are TRBV9 and TRBJ2-3, with a possible D match to TRBD2 (5 bases). The germline V gene has CDR1 SGDLS and CDR2 YYNGEE. V lost 0 bases and J 2 bases, leaving 10 bases between the germline ends. This CDR3 region has 15 residues. CDR3 DNA: TGTGCCAGCAGCGTAGGGAGCGGAACCACAGATACGCAGTATTTT. Amino acids: CASSVGSGTTDTQYF.

CDR3 bases: TGCAGTGCTAAGGGGTGGGGGTCTGGGGCCAACGTCCTGACTTTC. As protein: CSAKGWGSGANVLTF. This chain connects TRBV20-1 to TRBJ2-6, with D perhaps matching TRBD1 or TRBD2 (5 bases each). The CDR3 is made up of 15 amino acids. V was cut by 4 bases and J by 1 base, with 11 bases left in between. The germline gives CDR1 DFQATT, CDR2 SNEGSKA (reference sequence).

Many counts were recorded for this clone. This chain connects TRBV5-1 to TRBJ2-1; 13 positions match TRBD2. The ends lost 2 bases at V and 7 bases at J; junction bases unmatched: 3. The CDR3 totals 15 residues. Germline CDR1 and CDR2: SGHRS and YFSETQ. CDR3: CASSFTSGRANEQFF. Here the CDR3 DNA reads TGCGCCAGCAGCTTTACTAGCGGGAGGGCGAATGAGCAGTTCTTC.

This clone was observed many times. The chain recombines TRBV6-4 with TRBJ2-1, with TRBD2 identical over 8 bases. CDR3 length equals 13 residues. With 5 bases clipped from V and 3 bases from J, the junction kept 0 bases outside the gene matches. Germline loops: CDR1 MRHNA, CDR2 SNTAGT. The CDR3 coding sequence is TGTGCCAGCAGTAGCGGGAGCTACAATGAGCAGTTCTTC. It translates to CASSSGSYNEQFF.

This clone came up a few times. The sample holds other DNA sequences that translate to the same CDR3. The chain combines TRBV6-1 with TRBJ2-7; tentative D call: TRBD2 (5 bases). Trimming stripped 6 bases from V and 5 bases from J, with 20 bases between. The germline V gene has CDR1 MNHNS and CDR2 SASEGT. CDR3 length: 15 amino acids. CDR3 coding DNA: TGTGCCAGCAGCCCTGCCAGCGGCAGCCCAAACGAGCAGTACTTC. Translating it yields CASSPASGSPNEQYF.